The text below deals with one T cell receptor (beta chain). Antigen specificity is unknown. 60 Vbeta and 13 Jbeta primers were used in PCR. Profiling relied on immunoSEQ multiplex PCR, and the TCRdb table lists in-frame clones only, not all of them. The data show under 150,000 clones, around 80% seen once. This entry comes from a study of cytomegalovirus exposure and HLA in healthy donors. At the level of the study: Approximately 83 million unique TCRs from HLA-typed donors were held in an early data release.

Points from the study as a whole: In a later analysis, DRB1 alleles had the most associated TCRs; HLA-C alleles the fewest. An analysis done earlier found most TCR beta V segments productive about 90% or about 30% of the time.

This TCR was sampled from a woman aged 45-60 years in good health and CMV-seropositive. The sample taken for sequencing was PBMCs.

For the CDR3, the DNA is TGTGCCAGCATCCTCAGCGGGGGGGCGAACACCGGGGAGCTGTTTTTT. It specifies CASILSGGANTGELFF. The chain uses TRBV7-2 and TRBJ2-2, with 10 bases identical to TRBD2. There are 16 residues in the CDR3. Germline values: CDR1 SGHTA, CDR2 FQGNSA. V was pared by 7 bases and J by 0 bases, with 5 bases of the junction left unmatched.